Detailed here is one T cell receptor beta chain. This record comes from a study of T-cell reconstitution after alpha-beta-depleted transplantation in children. Preparation of the TCRbeta library was carried out with unique molecular identifiers. TCRdb ran MiXCR on the PCR reads and lists one entry per CDR3 protein. The data contain fewer than 750,000 distinct CDR3 sequences, over 20% of them singletons. This CDR3 region has 16 residues. The germline gives CDR1 SGHKS, CDR2 YYEKEE (reference sequence). V shed 4 bases, J shed 6 bases, and the junction held 10 bases outside the gene matches. Sequenced here: PBMCs, sampled before TCRalphabeta/CD19-depleted stem cell transplant. The J gene is TRBJ2-1, the V gene TRBV5-5, with 10 bases that match TRBD2. The clonotype comes from a boy under two years old with Wiskott-Aldrich syndrome, due to receive a stem cell transplant. The DNA of the CDR3 is TGTGCCAGCAGCCTGGACGTTGGGACTAGCGTCAATGAGCAGTTCTTC. Translation: CASSLDVGTSVNEQFF.